The 18 T cell receptor beta chains below all came from one sample that was sequenced in a study of cytomegalovirus exposure and HLA in healthy donors. The PCR contained 60 Vbeta and 13 Jbeta primers. TCRdb's table, derived via immunoSEQ multiplex PCR, lists solely in-frame clones and lacks some. The data show about 160,000 clones, 75% to 80% seen once. Sequencing was done on a sample of PBMCs. The receptor set was obtained from a woman between 50 and 59 years old in good health and CMV-seropositive.

This clone was seen once. The chain combines TRBV29-1 with TRBJ1-2; possible D gene TRBD1, 5 bases. Deletions cut 6 bases from V and 4 bases from J, with 9 bases between. The germline V gene encodes CDR1 SQVTM and CDR2 ANQGSEA. The length of the CDR3 is 11 residues. The CDR3 DNA sequence: TGCAGCGTGGCCGACAGCTATGGCTACACCTTC. Its protein product is CSVADSYGYTF.

The rearrangement joins TRBV6-9 to TRBJ2-7; TRBD2 matches at 7 bases. The CDR3 runs 18 residues. Germline V gene sequence: CDR1 MNHGY, CDR2 SVAAGI. V was pared by 9 bases and J by 5 bases, with 25 bases of the junction left unmatched. The CDR3 nucleotides read TGTGCCAGGAAGCTACTAGCGTATGCTGACTGGCAGCCCAACGAGCAGTACTTC. This codes for CARKLLAYADWQPNEQYF.

The chain uses TRBV7-2 and TRBJ1-1; D may be TRBD1 (6 bases). Trimming cost V 2 bases and J 3 bases, with 10 bases left between them. The CDR3 is 14 residues long. In germline, CDR1 is SGHTA, CDR2 FQGNSA. The DNA for the CDR3 is TGTGCCAGCAGCTTAACAGGGCCAGACACTGAAGCTTTCTTT. It is translated as CASSLTGPDTEAFF.

This clone was recorded a few times. J is TRBJ2-7 and V is TRBV7-9, with 7 bases lining up with TRBD1. The germline gives CDR1 SEHNR, CDR2 FQNEAQ (reference sequence). J gave up 0 bases and V 5 bases, and 1 base lay outside the gene matches. The CDR3 sequence is 13 residues long. The CDR3 loop reads CASSRDSSYEQYF. In DNA, the CDR3 is TGTGCCAGCAGCCGGGACAGCTCCTACGAGCAGTACTTC. Full variable domain (outside the CDR3, taken from reference TRBV7-9 and TRBJ2-7): DTGVSQNPRHKITKRGQNVTFRCDPISEHNRLYWYRQTLGQGPEFLTYFQNEAQLEKSRLLSDRFSAERPKGSFSTLEIQRTEQGDSAMYLCASSRDSSYEQYFGPGTRLTVT.

This clone showed up just once. The chain has TRBV7-9 and TRBJ1-5; D may be TRBD1 (5 bases). The CDR3 runs 16 residues. The V and J ends lost 0 bases and 6 bases respectively, with 15 bases between them. Germline V CDR1 and CDR2: SEHNR, FQNEAQ (reference sequence). The CDR3 protein is CASSLAGSGKGQPQHF. The CDR3 nucleotides are TGTGCCAGCAGCTTAGCGGGGTCAGGGAAAGGTCAGCCCCAGCATTTT.

The chain carries TRBV7-8 and TRBJ2-7; 11 bases match TRBD1. CDR1 SGHVS and CDR2 FQNEAQ come from the germline V gene. Losses at the gene ends were 0 bases for V and 5 bases for J; bases not matched to a gene: 9. This CDR3 spans 17 amino acids. This CDR3 reads CASSLAESGQGVHEQYF. CDR3 in DNA: TGTGCCAGCAGCTTAGCAGAATCGGGACAGGGGGTCCACGAGCAGTACTTC.

The rearrangement joins TRBV6-6 to TRBJ2-5; 8 bases are a match to TRBD2. Germline V CDR1 and CDR2: MNHNY, SVGAGI (reference sequence). V gave up 7 bases and J gave up 5 bases; unmatched junction bases: 6. The CDR3 is 13 amino acids. CDR3 DNA sequence: TGTGCCAGCACTCGGGAGGGGGGGGAGACCCAGTACTTC. This codes for CASTREGGETQYF.

The sample holds one count of this clone. The chain combines TRBV9 with TRBJ1-2; the match to TRBD1 covers 9 bases. With 3 bases clipped from V and 5 bases from J, the junction kept 5 bases outside the gene matches. The CDR3 is 14 amino acids. Looked up from germline, CDR1 is SGDLS and CDR2 is YYNGEE. The CDR3 DNA is TGTGCCAGCAGCGCTGGACAGGGGAGTTATGGCTACACCTTC. Its protein is CASSAGQGSYGYTF.

The chain links TRBV23-1 to TRBJ1-1; 9 bases match TRBD1. TRBV23-1 is filed as an ORF, its function uncertain. This CDR3 is 17 amino acids long. Losses at the gene ends were 8 bases for V and 0 bases for J; bases not matched to a gene: 13. The CDR3 spells CASSYGGTGSMNTEAFF. The DNA of the CDR3 is TGCGCCAGCTCCTATGGCGGGACAGGGAGCATGAACACTGAAGCTTTCTTT.

The CDR3, as DNA: TGTGCCAGTAGTATAAGGTGGGGGGTCTTAGAGGAGCAGTTCTTC. Protein sequence: CASSIRWGVLEEQFF. The rearrangement joins TRBV19 to TRBJ2-1; possibly TRBD2 for D (6 bases). The V gene lost 2 bases and the J gene lost 10 bases, with 18 bases spanning the gap. CDR3 length: 15 residues. CDR1 is LNHDA and CDR2 is SQIVND in the germline V gene (reference sequence).

This sequence joins TRBV11-2 and TRBJ2-7, with 7 bases matching TRBD1. The germline V gene encodes CDR1 SGHAT and CDR2 FQNNGV. This CDR3 region has 14 residues. V was clipped by 10 bases and J by 2 bases; unmatched bases: 11. The CDR3 DNA is TGTGCCACCACCCTAGGAAGGGGGCCCTACGAGCAGTACTTC. This gives the protein CATTLGRGPYEQYF.

The chain uses TRBV5-1 and TRBJ2-7; 7 nucleotides match TRBD1. There are 13 residues in the CDR3. Trimming cost V 2 bases and J 3 bases; bases outside gene matches: 2. CDR1 is SGHRS and CDR2 is YFSETQ in the germline V gene. The CDR3 DNA sequence: TGCGCCAGCAGCTTACAGGGGAGCTACGAGCAGTACTTC. Translated, it gives CASSLQGSYEQYF.

This chain connects TRBV23-1 to TRBJ2-1, with 8 positions matching TRBD1. TRBV23-1 is marked as an open reading frame, function uncertain. CDR3 length equals 15 residues. After removal of 6 bases from V and 8 bases from J, the junction contained 12 bases not matched to a gene. Here the CDR3 reads CASSRGQENSHEQFF. In nucleotides, the CDR3 is TGCGCCAGCAGCCGGGGACAGGAGAACAGCCATGAGCAGTTCTTC.

This clone was observed a single time. The chain joins TRBV7-9 to TRBJ2-7, with TRBD2 matching over 7 bases. In germline, CDR1 is SEHNR, CDR2 FQNEAQ (reference sequence). Losses at the gene ends were 5 bases for V and 2 bases for J; bases not matched to a gene: 9. The length of the CDR3 is 15 residues. The CDR3 region is CASSPERDQPYEQYF. Written as DNA, the CDR3 is TGTGCCAGCAGCCCAGAGCGGGACCAACCCTACGAGCAGTACTTC.

This chain uses TRBV7-2 with TRBJ2-2, with D possibly matching TRBD1 (7 bases). Germline-derived CDR1 and CDR2 are SGHTA and FQGNSA. The CDR3 extends over 15 amino acids. Trimming took off 5 bases at V and 4 bases at J, with 14 bases between the two ends. CDR3 bases: TGTGCCAGCAGCCGAGGAGGGGGCCGCACCGGGGAGCTGTTTTTT. Its translation is CASSRGGGRTGELFF.

The chain carries TRBV2 and TRBJ1-1; 7 bases align to TRBD1. Germline CDR1 reads SNHLY; CDR2 reads FYNNEI. The CDR3 covers 13 residues. With 4 bases clipped from V and 6 bases from J, the junction kept 5 bases outside the gene matches. The CDR3 is CASSGTGAPEAFF. Written as DNA, the CDR3 is TGTGCCAGCAGTGGAACAGGGGCCCCTGAAGCTTTCTTT.

The rearrangement links TRBV5-3 to TRBJ1-2; no definite D call. TRBV5-3 is classed as an ORF, of uncertain function. Trimming removed 4 bases at V and 4 bases at J, with 11 bases between. This CDR3 comprises 13 residues. Here the CDR3 reads CARSRLWSYGYTF. Here the CDR3 DNA reads TGTGCCAGAAGCCGTCTGTGGAGCTATGGCTACACCTTC.

The rearrangement joins TRBV5-1 to TRBJ1-6, with 7 bases lining up with TRBD1. Germline-derived CDR1 and CDR2 are SGHRS and YFSETQ. The CDR3 is 14 residues long. Unmatched junction bases numbered 5, after V lost 4 bases and J lost 7 bases. The CDR3: CASSNTTGNSPLHF. The CDR3 DNA sequence: TGCGCCAGCAGCAACACGACAGGGAATTCACCCCTCCACTTT.